Below, 8 T cell receptor beta chains from the same sample are listed, as sequenced in a study of T cell responses to AZD1222 COVID-19 vaccine. Sequenced by immunoSEQ multiplex PCR; TCRdb stores in-frame clones only, minus some. Of around 130,000 clones listed, about 90% are singletons. The material was peripheral blood, obtained 28 days after the second dose of the MenACWY control vaccine. These receptors were obtained from an adult who received the MenACWY meningococcal vaccine as a control.

V usage is TRBV6-5 and J usage is TRBJ1-2; 9 nucleotides line up with TRBD1. The CDR3 covers 14 residues. Per germline, CDR1 MNHEY and CDR2 SVGAGI. The junction had 3 bases not matched to a gene; V was cut back by 4 bases and J by 3 bases. The CDR3 spells CASSSRTGDYGYTF. In nucleotides, the CDR3 is TGTGCCAGCAGTTCTCGGACAGGGGACTATGGCTACACCTTC.

The gene calls are TRBV5-1 and TRBJ1-2, with TRBD1 matching 9 bases. This CDR3 is 15 amino acids long. V gave up 3 bases and J gave up 2 bases; unmatched junction bases: 5. Germline assignment: CDR1 SGHRS and CDR2 YFSETQ. CDR3 sequence reads: CASSSTGTGNYGYTF. For the CDR3, the DNA is TGCGCCAGCAGCTCCACCGGGACAGGGAACTATGGCTACACCTTC.

The rearrangement uses TRBV7-2 and TRBJ2-1; TRBD1 is a possible D gene (5 bases). The CDR3 runs to 15 residues. The germline CDR1 and CDR2 sequences are SGHTA and FQGNSA. V was shortened by 3 bases and J by 3 bases, with 12 bases between the two germline ends. The CDR3 DNA is TGTGCCAGCAGCTTGATTGCAGACAGCTACAATGAGCAGTTCTTC. It encodes CASSLIADSYNEQFF.

The rearrangement joins TRBV6-5 to TRBJ2-1; D remains ambiguous. V gave up 8 bases and J gave up 2 bases, with 13 bases separating them. Germline V gene lookup returns CDR1 MNHEY and CDR2 SVGAGI. This CDR3 spans 14 amino acids. The CDR3 region is CASFSVVAYNEQFF. The CDR3 DNA reads as TGTGCCAGCTTTTCGGTTGTCGCCTACAATGAGCAGTTCTTC.

This chain connects TRBV19 to TRBJ2-1; D tentatively reads TRBD1 or TRBD2 (5 bases each). The CDR3 runs to 13 residues. Between the trimmed V and J ends, which lost 4 bases and 13 bases, there was a span of 17 bases. Germline V lookup: CDR1 LNHDA, CDR2 SQIVND (reference sequence). CDR3 in DNA: TGTGCCAGTAGTACACTCTCTGCAGGGACCCAGTTCTTC. Translated, it gives CASSTLSAGTQFF.

J is TRBJ1-5 and V is TRBV19, with 7 bases fitting TRBD1. There are 14 residues in the CDR3. The V segment lost 9 bases and the J segment 1 base; nucleotides outside the gene matches: 6. Germline CDR1 LNHDA, CDR2 SQIVND (reference sequence). The CDR3 DNA is TGTGCCAGCAGGGACAGAAAAAGCAATCAGCCCCAGCATTTT. This sequence encodes CASRDRKSNQPQHF.

V and J are TRBV7-8 and TRBJ2-1; D is unresolved. Germline V gene sequence: CDR1 SGHVS, CDR2 FQNEAQ. There are 13 residues in the CDR3. Trimming pared 0 bases from V and 7 bases from J, leaving 7 bases between. The CDR3 region has the DNA TGTGCCAGCAGCTTAGCGAACACGAATGAGCAGTTCTTC. This translates into CASSLANTNEQFF.

V usage is TRBV29-1 and J usage is TRBJ2-7; 11 nucleotides match TRBD1. The CDR3 loop spans 13 amino acids. The germline gives CDR1 SQVTM, CDR2 ANQGSEA. Trimming at V came to 3 bases and at J to 6 bases, leaving 4 bases not matched to a gene. CDR3 in amino acids: CSVDWGTGGEQYF. In nucleotides, the CDR3 is TGCAGCGTTGATTGGGGGACAGGGGGCGAGCAGTACTTC.